This TCR beta chain was sequenced in a study of T cells after yellow fever vaccination. Study-level findings and limits: Researchers cautioned that FACS-sorted repertoires could harbor abundant clonotypes contaminating from the bulk population. In post-booster samples, most primary-vaccination clones reappeared (roughly 96% CD4, approximately 91% CD8). Although most clonotypes did not, a small share appeared in both CD4 and CD8 compartments.

As to this clonotype: Its antigen is not identified. An end of the junction does not agree with germline; a read error may underlie this.

Germline values: CDR1 SGHAT, CDR2 FQDESV (reference sequence). CDR3 length equals 18 residues. In making TCR cDNA, 5'RACE template switching added a universal primer site and UMIs to it. TCRdb reanalysed the 5' RACE reads using MiXCR and keeps one entry per CDR3 protein. This table has about 360,000 distinct CDR3 sequences, roughly 6.2% appearing once. Source: PBMCs, taken 5 days after the yellow fever booster vaccination. The J gene is TRBJ2-1, the V gene TRBV11-1; no reliable D call. The sequence was collected from a man between 25 and 39 years old who received the YFV17D yellow fever vaccine. CDR3 nucleotide sequence: TGTGCCAGCAGCCACTACAGAGCAGAAACGAGCTCCTACAATGGGCAGTTCTTC. Its translation: CASSHYRAETSSYNGQFF.